This is a list of T cell receptor beta chains from one sample in a study of neurological immune-mediated disorders. TCRdb fed the 5' RACE reads into MiXCR, producing one record per CDR3 protein. The sample has more than 35,000 distinct CDR3 sequences; roughly 6% are singletons. Source material: CD4+ T cells from blood. The receptors originated from a middle-aged woman in good health. Both conserved end residues are part of each CDR3.

TRBV5-5,TRBJ1-1,CASSSNLLNTEAFF
TRBV7-3,TRBJ1-5,CASSATGGNQPQHF
TRBV11-2,TRBJ2-3,CASSLVGSGRRTDTQYF
TRBV6-2/TRBV6-3,TRBJ2-3,CASRTGTTSTDTQYF
TRBV27,TRBJ2-1,CASSLLRSDGEQFF
TRBV29-1,TRBJ2-3,CSSRLAGGPDTQYF
TRBV5-5,TRBJ2-1,CASSLGVGAGTYNEQFF
TRBV15,TRBJ2-7,CATSRPGYEQYF
TRBV5-1,TRBJ1-5,CASSLNSGGNQPQHF
TRBV6-6,TRBJ1-6,CASSFGTANSPLHF
TRBV18,TRBJ2-1,CASSPYNNEQFF
TRBV2,TRBJ2-3,CATRGSTDTQYF
TRBV20-1,TRBJ2-3,CSASFLAGTDTQYF
TRBV4-3,TRBJ2-1,CASSPGTSGSSYEQFF
TRBV6-2/TRBV6-3,TRBJ2-4,CASSYSGPQREVNF
TRBV5-1,TRBJ1-1,CASSYGTPSEAFF
TRBV20-1,TRBJ2-5,CSARHLGRETQYF
TRBV5-1,TRBJ2-7,CASSSTSGSLRGQYF
TRBV7-2,TRBJ2-3,CASSPRAKRGYTDTQYF
TRBV9,TRBJ1-3,CASTGTTGNTIYF
TRBV5-1,TRBJ2-1,CASSLASRGDEQFF
TRBV9,TRBJ1-6,CASSPSQGTHSPLHF
TRBV19,TRBJ1-3,CASSQNGGSGNTIYF
TRBV10-3,TRBJ2-7,CAISESSQDGQYF
TRBV20-1,TRBJ1-1,CSGWGSNTEAFF
TRBV20-1,TRBJ2-1,CSASEGFFGYGEQFF
TRBV11-3,TRBJ2-1,CASSFQRQGVDEQFF
TRBV5-1,TRBJ2-7,CASSRIPGGIYEQYF
TRBV7-8,TRBJ2-1,CASSLLAGGLLYNEQFF
TRBV5-1,TRBJ2-7,CASSLEGRGQTYEQYF
TRBV11-2,TRBJ2-7,CASRRLAGSYEQYF
TRBV29-1,TRBJ2-3,CSVDGTSFDTQYF